This T cell receptor (beta chain) emerged from a study of PD-1 blockade in classical Hodgkin lymphoma. Study-wide findings and caveats: Before treatment, TCR diversity in newly diagnosed patients was reportedly lower than in healthy donors. The origin of the repertoire differences remains undefined, with disease activity or prior therapy as possible causes. Some patients started nivolumab under 1 year after ASCT, and they were excluded.

The CDR3 sequence is 15 residues long. The ends were cut back, 2 bases at V and 6 bases at J, with 18 bases in the middle. Germline lookup yields CDR1 SGHRS and CDR2 YFSETQ. Clones were sequenced by immunoSEQ multiplex PCR, and TCRdb holds only the in-frame ones, with some missing. The table lists 15,000 or so clones, around 80% of them singletons. Details on this clone: No antigen is known for it.

Every single patient, without exception, relapsed after autologous stem cell transplantation, and brentuximab vedotin exposure varied. This chain joins TRBV5-1 and TRBJ2-7, with a possible D match to TRBD1 (6 bases). The sequencing here drew on peripheral blood mononuclear cells (PBMCs), taken at baseline. The receptor's source is a human donor with classical Hodgkin lymphoma. DNA of the CDR3: TGCGCCAGCAGCTTAGTGGGATCGACAGGTCGCGAGCAGTACTTC. Its protein product is CASSLVGSTGREQYF.